These 18 T cell receptor beta chains were all obtained from the same sample, sequenced in a study of CD8 T cells in Susac syndrome (dated by TCRdb to between 2017 and 2020). Library prep was done by the immunoSEQ multiplex PCR assay. RNA was extracted using the RNeasy kit, and roughly 0.5 to 1 microgram was reverse transcribed with random hexamers. TCRdb reworked the public reads: Q25 trimming with fastp, MiXCR clone assembly, productive beta chains retained. When rows share a CDR3 protein, they turn into one entry using the most common DNA and genes. Within this sample are about 110,000 distinct CDR3 sequences, with approximately 93% of them counted one time only. The ten most abundant clones make up 0.4% to 0.5% of the sample. Input material: CD8+ T cells from PBMCs. The receptors originated from a human donor with Susac syndrome.

The J gene is TRBJ2-1, the V gene TRBV25-1; 13 nucleotides match TRBD2. CDR1 and CDR2 (germline): MGHDK, SYGVNS. This CDR3 has 15 amino acids. V shed 4 bases, J shed 8 bases, and the junction held 5 bases outside the gene matches. The CDR3 DNA is TGTGCCAGCAGTGCACTAGCGGGGGGGCACGATGAGCAGTTCTTC. Its translation is CASSALAGGHDEQFF.

CDR3 in amino acids: CSAEGTGASQETQYF. CDR3 sequence (DNA): TGCAGTGCCGAAGGGACCGGGGCGTCTCAAGAGACCCAGTACTTC. The chain carries TRBV20-1 and TRBJ2-5; D tentatively reads TRBD1 or TRBD2 (5 bases each). V lost 6 bases to trimming and J lost 2 bases, with 19 bases between them. This CDR3 is built from 15 residues. CDR1 is DFQATT and CDR2 is SNEGSKA in the germline V gene (reference sequence).

The table lists this clonotype with a count of one. V usage is TRBV20-1 and J usage is TRBJ1-1, with no clear D. The V end was cut by 2 bases, the J end by 6 bases, with 10 bases between. The germline V gene has CDR1 DFQATT and CDR2 SNEGSKA (reference sequence). This CDR3 is 12 amino acids long. The CDR3 here is CSARSAMAEAFF. The CDR3 DNA sequence: TGCAGTGCTAGATCGGCTATGGCTGAAGCTTTCTTT.

The chain uses TRBV2 and TRBJ2-7; perhaps TRBD1 as D (5 bases). In germline, CDR1 is SNHLY, CDR2 FYNNEI. V was shortened by 10 bases and J by 4 bases, with 17 bases between the two germline ends. The CDR3 runs to 13 residues. As DNA, the CDR3 is TGTGCCACACAGGATGTGGAACATTACGAGCAGTACTTC. This gives the protein CATQDVEHYEQYF.

This chain joins TRBV6-5 and TRBJ2-6; D unclear. V gave up 11 bases and J gave up 6 bases, with 11 bases separating them. The CDR3 spans 12 residues. Germline assignment: CDR1 MNHEY and CDR2 SVGAGI. CDR3 residues: CAVGWAANVLTF. For the CDR3, the DNA is TGTGCCGTGGGTTGGGCGGCCAACGTCCTGACTTTC.

The chain uses TRBV29-1 and TRBJ2-7; D remains ambiguous. Germline CDR1 reads SQVTM; CDR2 reads ANQGSEA. V gave up 4 bases and J gave up 2 bases, with 12 bases separating them. The CDR3 is made up of 13 amino acids. The CDR3 DNA sequence: TGCAGCGTTGCGGATCTCAACGCCTACGAGCAGTACTTC. Translating gives CSVADLNAYEQYF.

The V and J genes are TRBV4-1 and TRBJ2-1; a possible D gene is TRBD2 (5 bases). Looked up from germline, CDR1 is MGHRA and CDR2 is YSYEKL. The CDR3 is made up of 15 amino acids. The ends were cut back, 4 bases at V and 1 base at J, with 11 bases in the middle. DNA for the CDR3: TGCGCCAGCAGCCCACTACTAGGGTCCTACAATGAGCAGTTCTTC. It translates to CASSPLLGSYNEQFF.

The V call is TRBV3-1, the J call TRBJ2-2; D uncertain. Germline CDR1 LGHDT, CDR2 YNNKEL (reference sequence). The CDR3 runs to 16 residues. Deletions cut 4 bases from V and 7 bases from J, with 19 bases between. CDR3 DNA sequence: TGTGCCAGCAGCCCACCGGTGGGTCCGTTCGGCGGGGAGCTGTTTTTT. It specifies CASSPPVGPFGGELFF.

V and J are TRBV5-4 and TRBJ2-4, with 8 bases identical to TRBD1. Germline V gene data show CDR1 as SGHNT and CDR2 as YYREEE (reference sequence). J was trimmed by 3 bases and V by 0 bases; bases with no gene match: 2. The CDR3 spans 15 residues. CDR3 bases: TGTGCCAGCAGCTTGGCCGGGACAGGCAAAAACATTCAGTACTTC. Translated: CASSLAGTGKNIQYF.

The chain employs TRBV7-3 and TRBJ2-3; the match to TRBD2 covers 10 bases. CDR1 SGHTA and CDR2 FQGTGA come from the germline V gene. V lost 6 bases and J lost 0; bases outside the gene matches: 6. CDR3 size: 16 residues. CDR3 sequence reads: CASSHPSGGSTDTQYF. The CDR3 nucleotides are TGTGCCAGCAGTCATCCTAGCGGGGGTAGCACAGATACGCAGTATTTT.

This chain uses TRBV12-3 or TRBV12-4 with TRBJ2-7, with TRBD2 as a possible D gene (6 bases). The CDR3 totals 14 residues. V dropped 4 bases and J dropped 6 bases, with 16 bases sitting between them. This chain's CDR3 is CASSWAGTAREQYF. The CDR3 DNA reads as TGTGCCAGCAGTTGGGCGGGAACCGCCCGCGAGCAGTACTTC.

The chain carries TRBV15 and TRBJ2-1, with D tentatively TRBD2 (6 bases). CDR1 and CDR2 (germline): LNHNV, YYDKDF (reference sequence). This CDR3 contains 12 residues. V lost 5 bases to trimming and J lost 9 bases, with 11 bases between them. The DNA of the CDR3 is TGTGCCACCAGCCAGAACGGGGGTGAGCAGTTCTTC. It encodes CATSQNGGEQFF.

The chain couples TRBV4-3 to TRBJ2-2, with D uncertain. The CDR3 totals 15 residues. V gave up 1 base and J gave up 1 base, with 7 bases separating them. Germline CDR1 reads LGHNA; CDR2 reads YSLEER. CDR3 DNA sequence: TGCGCCAGCAGCCAAGGAATCTTGAACACCGGGGAGCTGTTTTTT. Its protein product is CASSQGILNTGELFF.

V usage is TRBV5-6 and J usage is TRBJ1-2; D is unresolved. Germline V gene lookup returns CDR1 SGHDT and CDR2 YYEEEE. The ends were cut back, 2 bases at V and 1 base at J, with 6 bases in the middle. This CDR3 spans 13 amino acids. CDR3 in amino acids: CASSFSHNYGYTF. The CDR3 DNA is TGTGCCAGCAGCTTCAGTCATAACTATGGCTACACCTTC.

The V gene is TRBV7-2, the J gene TRBJ1-5, with D hard to call. The germline gives CDR1 SGHTA, CDR2 FQGNSA. The CDR3 runs to 16 residues. V was trimmed by 0 bases and J by 2 bases, leaving 11 bases between them. The CDR3 bases are TGTGCCAGCAGCTTAGCCGGCACATCGGGCAATCAGCCCCAGCATTTT. Translating gives CASSLAGTSGNQPQHF.

The chain joins TRBV27 to TRBJ2-3, with 9 bases identical to TRBD1. V lost 6 bases, J lost 2 bases, and 9 bases stayed unmatched. Germline V gene data show CDR1 as MNHEY and CDR2 as SMNVEV (reference sequence). This CDR3 is built from 16 residues. Here the CDR3 DNA reads TGTGCCAGCAGCGGAACAGGGGGCGCGGACACAGATACGCAGTATTTT. Translated, it gives CASSGTGGADTDTQYF.

The chain uses TRBV18 and TRBJ2-7, with D uncertain. Trimming took 2 bases from V and 2 from J, leaving 10 bases between them. Germline V gene lookup returns CDR1 KGHSH and CDR2 LQKENI. The CDR3 contains 14 residues. The CDR3 DNA reads as TGTGCCAGCTCACCAGGGGAAAATCCCTACGAGCAGTACTTC. Protein sequence: CASSPGENPYEQYF. Complete variable domain (other parts from reference TRBV18 and TRBJ2-7): NAGVMQNPRHLVRRRGQEARLRCSPMKGHSHVYWYRQLPEEGLKFMVYLQKENIIDESGMPKERFSAEFPKEGPSILRIQQVVRGDSAAYFCASSPGENPYEQYFGPGTRLTVT.

The rearrangement joins TRBV9 to TRBJ2-5; 11 positions match TRBD1. The CDR3 extends over 15 amino acids. CDR1 SGDLS and CDR2 YYNGEE come from the germline V gene. The V segment lost 4 bases and the J segment 3 bases; nucleotides outside the gene matches: 5. The CDR3 nucleotides are TGTGCCAGCAGCACCTGGACAGGGGGCGAAGAGACCCAGTACTTC. Amino acid sequence: CASSTWTGGEETQYF. Complete variable domain (other parts from reference TRBV9 and TRBJ2-5): DSGVTQTPKHLITATGQRVTLRCSPRSGDLSVYWYQQSLDQGLQFLIQYYNGEERAKGNILERFSAQQFPDLHSELNLSSLELGDSALYFCASSTWTGGEETQYFGPGTRLLVL.